This TCR beta chain was sequenced during a study of CD8+CD57+ T cells in acquired aplastic anemia. Profiling that covered TCR beta VDJ and CDR3 relied on genomic DNA as its template. Each CDR3 protein gets one entry after TCRdb re-called the reads with MiXCR. The repertoire holds some 170,000 distinct CDR3 sequences, with 45% to 55% as singletons. Patients selected for sequencing had displayed CD8+CD57+ cell expansion by flow cytometry. Blood was sampled before the patients had received any therapy. Germline V gene sequence: CDR1 SGHVS, CDR2 FQNEAQ. J gave up 10 bases and V 5 bases, and 8 bases lay outside the gene matches. CDR3 length equals 14 residues. This clonotype was counted at least ten times.

Material: sorted CD4+, CD8+, or CD8+CD57+ T cells (not recorded which) from PBMCs. This sequence was found in a human donor with aplastic anemia. The genes are TRBV7-8 and TRBJ1-6; 7 positions agree with TRBD1. The CDR3 bases are TGTGCCAGCAGCCCTAGACAGGGCGCGTCACCCCTCCACTTT. Encoded protein: CASSPRQGASPLHF.